This entry lists 24 T cell receptor beta chains sequenced from one sample in a study of T cell repertoires in cytomegalovirus infection. TCRdb processed the reads anew with MiXCR; each CDR3 protein has one entry. The sample includes roughly 500,000 distinct CDR3 sequences, around a third seen only once; the top ten take roughly 17%. Antigens for these TCRs are unknown. Sample: cultured PBMCs, taken from culture after CMV antigen stimulation. The receptor source for this set is a human donor in good health (CMV status not recorded). Some clones in this sample may be carry-over from other donors' samples.

V usage is TRBV12-3 or TRBV12-4 and J usage is TRBJ1-6, with D perhaps TRBD1 (6 bases). The CDR3 contains 15 residues. The V end was cut by 7 bases, the J end by 6 bases, with 16 bases between. The CDR3 nucleotides are TGTGCCAGCACCGCGCAGGGGACCAGTAATTCACCCCTCCACTTT. Its protein product is CASTAQGTSNSPLHF.

V and J are TRBV3-1 and TRBJ2-7; no clear D gene. This CDR3 comprises 15 residues. Per germline, CDR1 LGHDT and CDR2 YNNKEL (reference sequence). Trimming took 0 bases from V and 1 from J, leaving 10 bases between them. CDR3 region: CASSQDPRRSYEQYF. CDR3 DNA: TGTGCCAGCAGCCAAGATCCCAGGAGATCCTACGAGCAGTACTTC.

This clonotype was seen ten or more times. The chain recombines TRBV6-2 or TRBV6-3 with TRBJ2-1; TRBD2 agrees at 8 bases. The CDR3 length is 14 residues. Germline CDR1 reads MNHEY; CDR2 reads SVGEGT. J lost 4 bases, V lost 6 bases, and 5 bases had no gene match. In DNA form, the CDR3 reads TGTGCCAGCAGCGGTACTAGCGGTTACAATGAGCAGTTCTTC. This codes for CASSGTSGYNEQFF.

This clonotype was seen more than once but under ten times. The chain is built from TRBV28 and TRBJ2-6, with D perhaps matching TRBD1 (5 bases). Germline CDR1 is MDHEN and CDR2 is SYDVKM. This CDR3 contains 13 residues. Trimming removed 8 bases from V and 1 base from J, with 6 bases in between. The CDR3 sequence: CASWTSGANVLTF. CDR3 DNA sequence: TGTGCCAGCTGGACATCTGGGGCCAACGTCCTGACTTTC.

This clonotype has a count of ten or more. CDR3 nucleotides: TGTGCCAGCAGCACCTCCCCGGGACTACTAAGGGGGATTTCCTACAATGAGCAGTTCTTC. Amino acids: CASSTSPGLLRGISYNEQFF. The chain combines TRBV7-2 with TRBJ2-1; D might be TRBD2 (7 bases). The CDR3 runs 20 residues. The germline V gene encodes CDR1 SGHTA and CDR2 FQGNSA. The V end lost 5 bases, the J end lost 1 base, and 27 bases lay between the germline ends.

The V gene is TRBV12-3 or TRBV12-4, the J gene TRBJ1-5; D gene ambiguous. V was trimmed by 3 bases and J by 1 base, leaving 16 bases between them. The CDR3 is 17 amino acids. In DNA form, the CDR3 reads TGTGCCAGCAGTTTTACGTTAGGCTTGGGAAGCAATCAGCCCCAGCATTTT. Translation: CASSFTLGLGSNQPQHF.

This clonotype was recorded a few times. This chain connects TRBV11-1 to TRBJ2-2; 16 positions match TRBD2. The V segment lost 6 bases and the J segment 5 bases; nucleotides outside the gene matches: 9. This CDR3 contains 18 residues. CDR1 is SGHAT, CDR2 FQDESV, per germline (reference sequence). This CDR3 reads CASSSGLAGGPSTGELFF. CDR3 bases: TGTGCCAGCAGTTCGGGACTAGCGGGAGGGCCGTCAACCGGGGAGCTGTTTTTT.

This clonotype was seen only once. The V call is TRBV5-5, the J call TRBJ1-1, with D hard to call. The V gene's germline CDR1 is SGHKS and CDR2 YYEKEE (reference sequence). The V and J ends lost 2 bases and 1 base respectively, with 9 bases between them. The CDR3 consists of 14 residues. CDR3: CASSFERQNTEAFF. The CDR3, as DNA: TGTGCCAGCAGCTTTGAACGACAGAACACTGAAGCTTTCTTT.

The V gene is TRBV6-1, the J gene TRBJ2-7; TRBD1 is a possible D gene (5 bases). Germline CDR1 and CDR2: MNHNS and SASEGT. The CDR3 is made up of 12 amino acids. V was trimmed by 6 bases and J by 6 bases, leaving 12 bases between them. DNA for the CDR3: TGTGCCAGCAGCCCCCAGGGTAGCGAGCAGTACTTC. Its translation: CASSPQGSEQYF.

Notes on this clonotype: Its ends do not fully match the called genes, so a read error is possible. The chain joins TRBV20-1 to TRBJ1-5; TRBD1 aligns across 11 bases. Germline CDR1 and CDR2: DFQATT and SNEGSKA (reference sequence). This CDR3 spans 13 amino acids. The CDR3 reads CSADRGRNQPQHF. CDR3 sequence (DNA): TGCAGTGCGGACAGGGGGCGCAACCAGCCCCAGCATTTT.

In its sample, this clonotype was seen a few times. This chain uses TRBV29-1 with TRBJ2-1; 8 bases are a match to TRBD2. Trimming cost V 7 bases and J 0 bases; bases outside gene matches: 11. Germline V gives CDR1 SQVTM, CDR2 ANQGSEA. This CDR3 contains 16 residues. CDR3 amino acids: CSGWVLAASSYNEQFF. CDR3 sequence (DNA): TGCAGCGGTTGGGTACTAGCGGCTAGCTCCTACAATGAGCAGTTCTTC.

The table lists this clonotype with a few counts. The chain uses TRBV7-9 and TRBJ1-1; 9 bases line up with TRBD1. Germline V gene lookup returns CDR1 SEHNR and CDR2 FQNEAQ (reference sequence). The CDR3 is 15 amino acids. Unmatched junction bases numbered 9, after V lost 5 bases and J lost 5 bases. This CDR3 reads CASSPKQGAGTEAFF. CDR3 DNA: TGTGCCAGCAGCCCAAAACAGGGGGCCGGGACTGAAGCTTTCTTT.

The rearrangement links TRBV20-1 to TRBJ2-3; D gene ambiguous. There are 13 residues in the CDR3. Germline assignment: CDR1 DFQATT and CDR2 SNEGSKA (reference sequence). The germline V and J ends were trimmed by 3 bases and 5 bases, with 12 bases remaining between them. The CDR3 coding sequence is TGCAGTGCTAGGGCGCGGTTGGGAGATACGCAGTATTTT. Residues: CSARARLGDTQYF.

The rearrangement joins TRBV11-2 to TRBJ2-1, with TRBD2 identical over 13 bases. J lost 9 bases, V lost 5 bases, and 7 bases had no gene match. CDR3 length equals 15 residues. Germline CDR1 is SGHAT and CDR2 is FQNNGV. CDR3 DNA sequence: TGTGCCAGCAGCACCCGACTAGCGGGAGGAACTGAGCAGTTCTTC. Amino acids: CASSTRLAGGTEQFF.

This chain connects TRBV10-2 to TRBJ2-1, with a tentative D call TRBD2 (6 bases). V was cut by 2 bases and J by 14 bases, with 10 bases left in between. This CDR3 is built from 11 residues. Germline-derived CDR1 and CDR2 are WSHSY and SAAADI. In DNA form, the CDR3 reads TGCGCCAGCAGTGAGCGGGAGACGAAGTTCTTC. It is translated as CASSERETKFF.

This CDR3 is CASSHTGVNEQFF. In DNA form, the CDR3 reads TGCGCCAGCAGCCACACAGGGGTCAATGAGCAGTTCTTC. J is TRBJ2-1 and V is TRBV4-1; 7 bases fit TRBD1. V gave up 3 bases and J gave up 6 bases; unmatched junction bases: 2. Germline V gene sequence: CDR1 MGHRA, CDR2 YSYEKL. There are 13 residues in the CDR3.

This clonotype was seen ten or more times. This chain uses TRBV6-5 with TRBJ2-7; 15 nucleotides agree with TRBD2. This CDR3 comprises 16 residues. The V gene end was trimmed by 5 bases and the J gene end by 7 bases; junction bases not matched to a gene: 9. Germline V gives CDR1 MNHEY, CDR2 SVGAGI. The CDR3 DNA is TGTGCCAGCAGTCTAGGACTAGCGGGAGGGCTTAGTGAGCAGTACTTC. Its translation is CASSLGLAGGLSEQYF.

CDR3 amino acids: CASRAPGLAGPGFDDLGQFF. The CDR3, as DNA: TGTGCCAGCAGAGCCCCGGGGCTAGCGGGACCTGGTTTCGACGACCTCGGGCAGTTCTTC. This chain uses TRBV6-4 with TRBJ2-1; TRBD2 aligns across 9 bases. The CDR3 contains 20 residues. Per germline, CDR1 MRHNA and CDR2 SNTAGT. Trimming at V came to 6 bases and at J to 12 bases, leaving 30 bases not matched to a gene.

In its sample, this clonotype was seen a few times. This chain connects TRBV7-2 to TRBJ2-5; D perhaps matches TRBD2 (6 bases). Germline V gives CDR1 SGHTA, CDR2 FQGNSA. The ends were cut back, 3 bases at V and 1 base at J, with 12 bases in the middle. This CDR3 contains 15 residues. In nucleotides, the CDR3 is TGTGCCAGCAGCTTTCAGGGAGGAGGCCAAGAGACCCAGTACTTC. This sequence encodes CASSFQGGGQETQYF.

This clonotype was counted only a few times. The chain couples TRBV7-2 to TRBJ2-1; the D gene is possibly TRBD1 (5 bases). Germline CDR1 reads SGHTA; CDR2 reads FQGNSA. This CDR3 has 12 amino acids. V lost 4 bases, J lost 9 bases, and 10 bases lay in between. The DNA for the CDR3 is TGTGCCAGCAGCTCCCCTAGGGGTGAGCAGTTCTTC. This gives the protein CASSSPRGEQFF.

This clonotype was recorded a few times. CDR3 residues: CASSRTSGSGKFF. CDR3 sequence (DNA): TGTGCCAGCAGCAGGACTAGCGGGAGCGGTAAGTTCTTC. J is TRBJ2-1 and V is TRBV7-2; 13 nucleotides line up with TRBD2. The CDR3 spans 13 residues. The germline V gene encodes CDR1 SGHTA and CDR2 FQGNSA. Trimming at V came to 5 bases and at J to 14 bases, leaving 6 bases not matched to a gene.

The rearrangement links TRBV5-5 to TRBJ1-2; 7 bases align to TRBD1. The germline V gene has CDR1 SGHKS and CDR2 YYEKEE (reference sequence). V was clipped by 6 bases and J by 6 bases; unmatched bases: 11. There are 14 residues in the CDR3. The CDR3: CASTFGVGGNGYTF. In DNA, the CDR3 is TGTGCCAGCACCTTTGGCGTAGGGGGCAATGGCTACACCTTC.

The chain employs TRBV6-2 or TRBV6-3 and TRBJ2-7; 7 bases are a match to TRBD1. Germline V gene data show CDR1 as MNHEY and CDR2 as SVGEGT. Trimming cost V 3 bases and J 4 bases; bases outside gene matches: 9. The CDR3 has 15 amino acids. The CDR3 coding sequence is TGTGCCAGCAGTTATCCGGGACAGCCGCCTTACGAGCAGTACTTC. Its protein is CASSYPGQPPYEQYF.

This clonotype has just a few counts. The J gene is TRBJ2-1, the V gene TRBV12-3 or TRBV12-4; D perhaps matches TRBD2 (6 bases). CDR3 length equals 14 residues. Trimming shortened V by 6 bases and J by 8 bases, and 17 bases separated the two germline ends. CDR3 amino acids: CASSLGLHLDEQFF. CDR3 bases: TGTGCCAGCAGCCTGGGACTTCACCTCGATGAGCAGTTCTTC.